The 29 T cell receptor beta chains below were found in one sample sequenced in a study of identical twins. TCRdb re-called the 5' RACE reads with MiXCR, one entry per CDR3 protein. The sample has some 790,000 distinct CDR3 sequences; around a sixth are singletons. The same sample was also studied in work on T cells expressing NK-cell markers.

Sequenced: PBMCs. Source of these receptors: a woman aged 18 to 35 in good health.

This clonotype appeared a few times. The rearrangement uses TRBV12-3 or TRBV12-4 and TRBJ2-7; D might be TRBD2 (6 bases). Trimming left V 6 bases short and J 2 bases short, with 11 bases between. The CDR3 consists of 13 residues. The CDR3 reads CASRLGLPYEQYF. In DNA, the CDR3 is TGTGCCAGCAGGTTGGGACTCCCCTACGAGCAGTACTTC.

The V and J genes are TRBV10-3 and TRBJ2-5; TRBD2 matches 8 bases. The trim removed 6 bases at V and 1 base at J, leaving 4 bases unmatched. In germline, CDR1 is ENHRY, CDR2 SYGVKD. The CDR3 consists of 14 residues. The DNA for the CDR3 is TGTGCCATCAGCAGAGCGGGGGCCCAAGAGACCCAGTACTTC. Protein: CAISRAGAQETQYF.

This clonotype was recorded once. This rearrangement joins TRBV12-3 or TRBV12-4 to TRBJ2-1; TRBD2 aligns across 11 bases. The CDR3 is 19 amino acids. V was clipped by 3 bases and J by 1 base; unmatched bases: 11. CDR3 residues: CASSLRFGTSGRSYNEQFF. The DNA of the CDR3 is TGTGCCAGCAGTTTGCGCTTCGGGACTAGCGGTCGTTCCTACAATGAGCAGTTCTTC.

This clonotype was found a few times. This chain links TRBV6-2 or TRBV6-3 with TRBJ2-3; unclear D gene. The CDR3 contains 12 residues. The germline V gene has CDR1 MNHEY and CDR2 SVGEGT. The ends were cut back, 2 bases at V and 6 bases at J, with 6 bases in the middle. CDR3 in DNA: TGTGCCAGCAGTTACCCCCCGGATACGCAGTATTTT. Its protein is CASSYPPDTQYF.

This clonotype was detected only a few times. The CDR3 sequence: CSASRPSSFGNEQFF. DNA of the CDR3: TGCAGTGCTAGTCGGCCCAGCTCCTTCGGCAATGAGCAGTTCTTC. V usage is TRBV20-1 and J usage is TRBJ2-1, with no clear D. The CDR3 is made up of 15 amino acids. Looked up from germline, CDR1 is DFQATT and CDR2 is SNEGSKA (reference sequence). The V and J ends lost 3 bases and 6 bases respectively, with 18 bases between them.

The chain combines TRBV12-3 or TRBV12-4 with TRBJ1-2, with 8 nucleotides matching TRBD1. The CDR3 extends over 15 amino acids. Unmatched junction bases numbered 9, after V lost 6 bases and J lost 3 bases. CDR3 residues: CASSPGGAGHYGYTF. Written as DNA, the CDR3 is TGTGCCAGCAGCCCAGGGGGCGCGGGGCACTATGGCTACACCTTC.

This sequence joins TRBV12-3 or TRBV12-4 and TRBJ2-2; weak D call: TRBD2 (5 bases). V was clipped by 4 bases and J by 0 bases, with 24 bases between them. This CDR3 region has 20 residues. Here the CDR3 reads CASSSRGPVGQSPNTGELFF. For the CDR3, the DNA is TGTGCCAGCAGTTCCCGAGGGCCCGTTGGGCAGAGCCCGAACACCGGGGAGCTGTTTTTT.

This chain connects TRBV2 to TRBJ2-5; 13 bases agree with TRBD2. The CDR3 contains 14 residues. Germline values: CDR1 SNHLY, CDR2 FYNNEI. Trimming at V came to 5 bases and at J to 7 bases, leaving 4 bases not matched to a gene. The CDR3 is CASSYRLAGGTQYF. The CDR3 coding sequence is TGTGCCAGCAGTTACCGACTAGCGGGGGGGACCCAGTACTTC.

The table lists this clonotype with many counts. This sequence joins TRBV27 and TRBJ2-7; D assignment may be TRBD1 or TRBD2 (5 bases each). Trimming took 9 bases from V and 2 from J, leaving 11 bases between them. In germline, CDR1 is MNHEY, CDR2 SMNVEV (reference sequence). There are 12 residues in the CDR3. DNA of the CDR3: TGTGCCAGTCGGGACCGAACCTACGAGCAGTACTTC. Residues: CASRDRTYEQYF.

The rearrangement links TRBV2 to TRBJ2-7; D perhaps matches TRBD1 (5 bases). This CDR3 has 17 amino acids. Germline CDR1 and CDR2: SNHLY and FYNNEI. V gave up 2 bases and J gave up 0 bases, with 17 bases separating them. The CDR3 protein is CASSETPGYTSSYEQYF. The CDR3 nucleotides read TGTGCCAGCAGTGAAACTCCAGGGTACACGAGCTCCTACGAGCAGTACTTC.

This clonotype was counted only a few times. The chain uses TRBV7-9 and TRBJ1-1; D is undetermined. Trimming removed 1 base at V and 1 base at J, with 10 bases between. This CDR3 has 15 amino acids. The germline V gene has CDR1 SEHNR and CDR2 FQNEAQ (reference sequence). This CDR3 is CASSLGHWENTEAFF. CDR3 DNA: TGTGCCAGCAGCTTAGGTCATTGGGAGAACACTGAAGCTTTCTTT.

This clonotype was counted only a few times. The rearrangement uses TRBV6-5 and TRBJ2-7, with D perhaps matching TRBD1 or TRBD2 (5 bases each). CDR3 length: 13 amino acids. CDR1 is MNHEY and CDR2 is SVGAGI in the germline V gene. V lost 0 bases and J lost 6, with 9 bases in between. In DNA form, the CDR3 reads TGTGCCAGCAGTTACTCGAGGGGTTTCGAGCAGTACTTC. Translation: CASSYSRGFEQYF.

The chain is built from TRBV27 and TRBJ2-7; D not resolved. In germline, CDR1 is MNHEY, CDR2 SMNVEV (reference sequence). CDR3 length: 14 amino acids. The V and J ends lost 5 bases and 4 bases respectively, with 15 bases between them. CDR3 sequence reads: CASSTPSSGYEQYF. CDR3 nucleotides: TGTGCCAGCAGTACTCCCTCTTCAGGATACGAGCAGTACTTC.

This rearrangement joins TRBV12-3 or TRBV12-4 to TRBJ2-1; maybe TRBD1 (5 bases). The CDR3 covers 13 residues. The V gene lost 2 bases and the J gene lost 8 bases, with 10 bases spanning the gap. The CDR3 is CASSLQGEDEQFF. In DNA, the CDR3 is TGTGCCAGCAGTTTACAGGGTGAGGATGAGCAGTTCTTC.

This clonotype was observed a handful of times. The CDR3 loop reads CSAPIRDRGGYTF. CDR3 in DNA: TGCAGTGCACCTATCCGGGACAGGGGTGGCTACACCTTC. The V gene is TRBV20-1, the J gene TRBJ1-2, with TRBD1 matching 10 bases. CDR1 is DFQATT and CDR2 is SNEGSKA in the germline V gene (reference sequence). J was trimmed by 7 bases and V by 6 bases; bases with no gene match: 8. CDR3 length: 13 residues.

This clonotype was observed many times. This chain connects TRBV12-3 or TRBV12-4 to TRBJ2-1; D not certain. CDR3 size: 14 residues. The V gene lost 5 bases and the J gene lost 0 bases, with 8 bases spanning the gap. CDR3 amino acids: CASSPDGSYNEQFF. The CDR3 bases are TGTGCCAGCAGTCCCGACGGCTCCTACAATGAGCAGTTCTTC.

The gene calls are TRBV2 and TRBJ2-2; TRBD1 matches at 9 bases. V was pared by 8 bases and J by 3 bases, with 4 bases of the junction left unmatched. Germline assignment: CDR1 SNHLY and CDR2 FYNNEI. This CDR3 has 14 residues. CDR3 DNA: TGTGCCAGCTCAGGGGACAGGGACACCGGGGAGCTGTTTTTT. Translation gives CASSGDRDTGELFF.

The chain couples TRBV11-2 to TRBJ2-3; D might be TRBD2 (5 bases). Trimming pared 5 bases from V and 1 base from J, leaving 13 bases between. The CDR3 loop spans 15 amino acids. CDR1 SGHAT and CDR2 FQNNGV come from the germline V gene. CDR3 amino acids: CASSTERSRTDTQYF. CDR3 DNA: TGTGCCAGCAGCACCGAGCGGAGCCGCACAGATACGCAGTATTTT.

CDR3 nucleotide sequence: TGCAGCGTTCGGCGTCTAGCGGGGGTTCTGTCCTACAATGAGCAGTTCTTC. This encodes CSVRRLAGVLSYNEQFF. This chain joins TRBV29-1 and TRBJ2-1, with TRBD2 identical over 10 bases. V lost 5 bases and J lost 1; bases outside the gene matches: 11. There are 17 residues in the CDR3. Germline lookup yields CDR1 SQVTM and CDR2 ANQGSEA.

The genes are TRBV7-9 and TRBJ2-7, with 10 bases fitting TRBD1. This CDR3 has 15 amino acids. From germline, CDR1 is SEHNR and CDR2 FQNEAQ (reference sequence). The J segment lost 4 bases and the V segment lost 10 bases, leaving 13 bases of the junction unmatched. This CDR3 reads CATDPGTGEGYEQYF. The CDR3 region has the DNA TGTGCCACCGACCCCGGGACAGGGGAAGGATACGAGCAGTACTTC.

This clonotype was seen a handful of times. V is TRBV7-9 and J is TRBJ2-7; D is ambiguous. V lost 5 bases and J lost 2, with 13 bases in between. This CDR3 region has 14 residues. Germline V gives CDR1 SEHNR, CDR2 FQNEAQ (reference sequence). The CDR3 loop reads CASSPLIRAYEQYF. In nucleotides, the CDR3 is TGTGCCAGCAGCCCTCTGATCCGCGCCTACGAGCAGTACTTC.

This clonotype was picked up a small number of times. The CDR3 loop is CASSRRGSANTGELFF. DNA for the CDR3: TGTGCCAGCAGCCGGCGGGGGAGCGCGAACACCGGGGAGCTGTTTTTT. The V gene is TRBV7-2, the J gene TRBJ2-2; 7 bases map to TRBD2. The length of the CDR3 is 16 residues. Germline assignment: CDR1 SGHTA and CDR2 FQGNSA. V lost 5 bases, J lost 0 bases, and 6 bases stayed unmatched.

The genes are TRBV5-1 and TRBJ2-1; 8 nucleotides align to TRBD2. Germline V gene sequence: CDR1 SGHRS, CDR2 YFSETQ. Unmatched junction bases numbered 6, after V lost 1 base and J lost 9 bases. The CDR3 runs 14 residues. CDR3 loop: CASSLIAGTGEQFF. The DNA for the CDR3 is TGCGCCAGCAGCTTGATAGCGGGAACCGGTGAGCAGTTCTTC. Full variable domain (outside the CDR3, taken from reference TRBV5-1 and TRBJ2-1): KAGVTQTPRYLIKTRGQQVTLSCSPISGHRSVSWYQQTPGQGLQFLFEYFSETQRNKGNFPGRFSGRQFSNSRSEMNVSTLELGDSALYLCASSLIAGTGEQFFGPGTRLTVL.

A few counts support this clonotype. The chain uses TRBV6-1 and TRBJ2-2, with 9 bases that match TRBD2. The CDR3 is 16 amino acids. CDR1 MNHNS and CDR2 SASEGT come from the germline V gene. The junction had 7 bases not matched to a gene; V was cut back by 6 bases and J by 2 bases. The chain's CDR3 is CASRSRLAVNTGELFF. The CDR3 DNA reads as TGTGCCAGCAGGTCCCGACTAGCGGTTAACACCGGGGAGCTGTTTTTT.

This clonotype was seen only a few times. The chain combines TRBV6-5 with TRBJ2-1; possibly TRBD2 for D (5 bases). The CDR3 contains 11 residues. V was cut by 8 bases and J by 8 bases, with 10 bases left in between. The germline V gene encodes CDR1 MNHEY and CDR2 SVGAGI. CDR3 region: CASAAGDEQFF. CDR3 coding DNA: TGTGCCAGCGCCGCGGGTGATGAGCAGTTCTTC.

This clonotype was found a few times. J is TRBJ2-3 and V is TRBV5-5; D gene uncertain. In germline, CDR1 is SGHKS, CDR2 YYEKEE (reference sequence). CDR3 length equals 13 residues. V was shortened by 0 bases and J by 6 bases, with 8 bases between the two germline ends. The CDR3 DNA follows: TGTGCCAGCAGCTTGGTGGTCAGGGATACGCAGTATTTT. As protein: CASSLVVRDTQYF.

This clonotype has just a few counts. The chain employs TRBV20-1 and TRBJ1-5, with a weak D call TRBD1 (5 bases). CDR1 and CDR2 (germline): DFQATT, SNEGSKA (reference sequence). The CDR3 consists of 15 residues. V lost 3 bases to trimming and J lost 4 bases, with 16 bases between them. CDR3 protein: CSASTSGGRNQPQHF. The CDR3 DNA follows: TGCAGTGCTAGTACTAGTGGGGGTCGGAATCAGCCCCAGCATTTT.

The J gene is TRBJ2-1, the V gene TRBV15; D ambiguous. Trimming cost V 0 bases and J 3 bases, with 3 bases left between them. Germline V gene data show CDR1 as LNHNV and CDR2 as YYDKDF (reference sequence). The CDR3 is made up of 13 amino acids. The CDR3: CATSRDSYNEQFF. The CDR3 nucleotides are TGTGCCACCAGCAGAGACAGCTACAATGAGCAGTTCTTC.

This clonotype was counted between two and nine times. V usage is TRBV29-1 and J usage is TRBJ1-1, with D possibly being TRBD1 (5 bases). Germline assignment: CDR1 SQVTM and CDR2 ANQGSEA. V gave up 6 bases and J gave up 0 bases, with 8 bases separating them. This CDR3 has 12 residues. The CDR3 here is CSVRGLNTEAFF. CDR3 DNA sequence: TGCAGCGTAAGGGGTTTGAACACTGAAGCTTTCTTT.